Listed here are 25 T cell receptor beta chains from one sample, sequenced in a study of blood T cell repertoires in COVID-19. The table came from immunoSEQ multiplex PCR; TCRdb's copy has only in-frame clones and leaves some out. The data contain about 230,000 clones, approximately 89% of them singletons. The source material was PBMCs or T cells enriched from blood (not recorded which). Receptor source: a woman aged 40 to 55 with acute COVID-19.

The V and J genes are TRBV6-5 and TRBJ1-2, with D possibly TRBD1 on 6 matching bases. V dropped 6 bases and J dropped 6 bases, with 11 bases sitting between them. This CDR3 has 12 amino acids. Germline assignment: CDR1 MNHEY and CDR2 SVGAGI. The CDR3 spells CASSTTGNGYTF. The CDR3 DNA reads as TGTGCCAGCAGCACCACAGGGAATGGCTACACCTTC.

CDR3 sequence reads: CASSLGTSRTDTQYF. CDR3 nucleotides: TGTGCCAGCAGTTTAGGGACTAGCAGGACAGATACGCAGTATTTT. The chain links TRBV27 to TRBJ2-3; 9 positions match TRBD2. Germline assignment: CDR1 MNHEY and CDR2 SMNVEV (reference sequence). V was pared by 2 bases and J by 3 bases, with 3 bases of the junction left unmatched. The CDR3 length is 15 residues.

This chain links TRBV5-6 with TRBJ1-3; no clear D. Trimming took 1 base from V and 1 from J, leaving 12 bases between them. CDR3 size: 16 residues. The germline gives CDR1 SGHDT, CDR2 YYEEEE. CDR3: CASSLRAGLSGNTIYF. The CDR3 nucleotides are TGTGCCAGCAGCTTGCGCGCGGGTCTTTCTGGAAACACCATATATTTT.

This chain uses TRBV5-4 with TRBJ2-3, with 10 nucleotides matching TRBD2. This CDR3 has 15 residues. CDR1 and CDR2 from the germline V gene are SGHNT and YYREEE (reference sequence). V dropped 4 bases and J dropped 0; count of bases not matched to a gene: 2. CDR3 loop: CASSLAGVSTDTQYF. Written as DNA, the CDR3 is TGTGCCAGCAGCCTAGCGGGAGTGAGCACAGATACGCAGTATTTT.

This clone came up once. J is TRBJ1-4 and V is TRBV28; D uncertain. Trimming cost V 3 bases and J 10 bases, with 9 bases left between them. In germline, CDR1 is MDHEN, CDR2 SYDVKM. This CDR3 region has 12 residues. CDR3 loop: CASSFGIGKLFF. The CDR3 DNA follows: TGTGCCAGCAGTTTCGGGATAGGAAAACTGTTTTTT. The full variable domain, completed using reference TRBV28 and TRBJ1-4, is DVKVTQSSRYLVKRTGEKVFLECVQDMDHENMFWYRQDPGLGLRLIYFSYDVKMKEKGDIPEGYSVSREKKERFSLILESASTNQTSMYLCASSFGIGKLFFGSGTQLSVL.

The chain links TRBV5-8 to TRBJ1-6; 11 positions match TRBD1. V lost 2 bases to trimming and J lost 10 bases; unmatched junction nucleotides: 5. CDR3 length: 15 residues. The germline CDR1 and CDR2 sequences are SGHTS and YDEGEE. DNA for the CDR3: TGTGCCAGCAGCTTCGGACAGGGGGCGAACTCACCCCTCCACTTT. Protein: CASSFGQGANSPLHF.

This chain uses TRBV14 with TRBJ2-3, with TRBD2 identical over 7 bases. The CDR3 totals 16 residues. The germline gives CDR1 SGHDN, CDR2 FVKESK. V dropped 1 base and J dropped 4; count of bases not matched to a gene: 8. DNA for the CDR3: TGTGCCAGCAGCCAAGTAGGGGCGGGAGTATCAGATACGCAGTATTTT. Protein sequence: CASSQVGAGVSDTQYF.

V is TRBV24-1 and J is TRBJ2-3; the match to TRBD1 covers 7 bases. V lost 5 bases, J lost 14 bases, and 12 bases stayed unmatched. This CDR3 is built from 13 residues. Germline values: CDR1 KGHDR, CDR2 SFDVKD. CDR3 DNA: TGTGCCACCAGTGGGTTAACAGGGGCCCGTAGGTATTTT. Protein: CATSGLTGARRYF.

The chain carries TRBV5-1 and TRBJ1-4, with 11 nucleotides matching TRBD1. Germline V gene lookup returns CDR1 SGHRS and CDR2 YFSETQ. CDR3 length: 15 residues. V lost 4 bases, J lost 5 bases, and 4 bases stayed unmatched. The chain's CDR3 is CASSPGDRGNEKLFF. The DNA of the CDR3 is TGCGCCAGCAGCCCCGGGGACAGGGGGAATGAAAAACTGTTTTTT.

Notes on this clone: Other DNA sequences in the same sample also yield this CDR3. The chain is built from TRBV27 and TRBJ1-3; D is undetermined. The germline V and J ends were trimmed by 3 bases and 1 base, with 7 bases remaining between them. The CDR3 runs 14 residues. Germline CDR1 MNHEY, CDR2 SMNVEV (reference sequence). The CDR3 region is CASSLRGSGNTIYF. As DNA, the CDR3 is TGTGCCAGCAGTTTGAGAGGTTCTGGAAACACCATATATTTT.

This chain connects TRBV19 to TRBJ1-5; possibly TRBD1 for D (6 bases). V was trimmed by 3 bases and J by 7 bases, leaving 19 bases between them. The CDR3 runs 16 residues. Germline V lookup: CDR1 LNHDA, CDR2 SQIVND (reference sequence). CDR3 DNA: TGTGCCAGTAGTATTCTCGGCAGGGGCTTGGGACAGCCCCAGCATTTT. Encoded protein: CASSILGRGLGQPQHF.

The chain has TRBV10-2 and TRBJ2-7; 7 positions agree with TRBD2. Germline V lookup: CDR1 WSHSY, CDR2 SAAADI. V was pared by 7 bases and J by 6 bases, with 9 bases of the junction left unmatched. The CDR3 has 13 residues. CDR3 residues: CASTTSRQGEQYV. The CDR3 coding sequence is TGCGCCAGCACGACTAGCCGCCAAGGCGAGCAGTACGTC.

The chain links TRBV30 to TRBJ1-2; D is undetermined. The germline V gene encodes CDR1 GTSNPN and CDR2 SVGIG (reference sequence). V was trimmed by 4 bases and J by 8 bases, leaving 23 bases between them. The CDR3 is 15 residues long. The CDR3 nucleotides read TGTGCCTGGACCCCCATAATTCTTGGAGGGCGCGGCTACACCTTC. Translation gives CAWTPIILGGRGYTF.

The V and J genes are TRBV11-2 and TRBJ2-1; 9 bases fit TRBD2. The CDR3 contains 15 residues. Germline lookup yields CDR1 SGHAT and CDR2 FQNNGV. V lost 3 bases to trimming and J lost 2 bases; unmatched junction nucleotides: 2. CDR3 in amino acids: CASSFASGTYNEQFF. In nucleotides, the CDR3 is TGTGCCAGCAGCTTTGCTAGCGGGACCTACAATGAGCAGTTCTTC.

The chain joins TRBV4-1 to TRBJ2-2, with D tentatively TRBD2 (5 bases). The CDR3 is made up of 14 amino acids. From germline, CDR1 is MGHRA and CDR2 YSYEKL. Trimming pared 2 bases from V and 4 bases from J, leaving 8 bases between. The CDR3 is CASSQLAGTGELFF. The CDR3 DNA reads as TGCGCCAGCAGCCAACTAGCTGGCACCGGGGAGCTGTTTTTT.

CDR3 sequence reads: CASSPEGQGSSYEQYF. As DNA, the CDR3 is TGTGCCAGCAGCCCAGAGGGGCAGGGGTCCTCCTACGAGCAGTACTTC. The rearrangement uses TRBV7-9 and TRBJ2-7; tentative D call: TRBD1 (6 bases). CDR1 SEHNR and CDR2 FQNEAQ come from the germline V gene (reference sequence). The ends were cut back, 5 bases at V and 0 bases at J, with 17 bases in the middle. There are 16 residues in the CDR3.

The sample holds one count of this clone. The genes are TRBV5-5 and TRBJ2-7, with D possibly TRBD2 on 5 matching bases. The CDR3 length is 14 residues. V dropped 0 bases and J dropped 0 bases, with 7 bases sitting between them. CDR1 and CDR2 (germline): SGHKS, YYEKEE (reference sequence). The CDR3 DNA sequence: TGTGCCAGCAGCTTGGGGCGGGTCTCCTACGAGCAGTACGTC. As protein: CASSLGRVSYEQYV.

The chain has TRBV3-1 (or the pseudogene TRBV3-2) and TRBJ2-6; 8 bases line up with TRBD1. Germline CDR1 is LGHDT and CDR2 is YNNKEL (reference sequence). The CDR3 has 17 amino acids. V shed 2 bases, J shed 1 base, and the junction held 4 bases outside the gene matches. CDR3 protein: CASSQLQGASGANVLTF. In DNA, the CDR3 is TGTGCCAGCAGCCAACTTCAGGGGGCGTCTGGGGCCAACGTCCTGACTTTC.

The V gene is TRBV6-5, the J gene TRBJ1-6, with D unresolved. Trimming left V 2 bases short and J 10 bases short, with 15 bases between. The CDR3 sequence is 15 residues long. Germline CDR1 and CDR2: MNHEY and SVGAGI. The CDR3 nucleotides read TGTGCCAGCAGTTACGAGGAGGCACTGGGGTCACCCCTCCACTTT. It translates to CASSYEEALGSPLHF.

This clone was seen only a few times. This chain links TRBV9 with TRBJ2-2; the D is unclear. The CDR3 has 14 amino acids. Germline values: CDR1 SGDLS, CDR2 YYNGEE. Trimming removed 0 bases at V and 4 bases at J, with 7 bases between. DNA of the CDR3: TGTGCCAGCAGCGTAGATTCCGGCACCGGGGAGCTGTTTTTT. It yields the protein CASSVDSGTGELFF.

This clone was picked up a small number of times. This chain connects TRBV24-1 to TRBJ2-1; 12 bases align to TRBD1. The CDR3 contains 21 residues. The germline gives CDR1 KGHDR, CDR2 SFDVKD. V shed 8 bases and J 0 bases; nucleotides not matched to a gene: 19. The chain's CDR3 is CATNRGTGGAGRASSYNEQFF. The CDR3 bases are TGTGCCACCAATCGGGGGACAGGGGGCGCCGGGCGGGCTAGCTCCTACAATGAGCAGTTCTTC.

This chain joins TRBV7-9 and TRBJ2-2, with 8 bases matching TRBD1. Germline CDR1 and CDR2: SEHNR and FQNEAQ (reference sequence). CDR3 length equals 13 residues. J lost 6 bases, V lost 5 bases, and 2 bases had no gene match. CDR3 sequence reads: CASSKQGAGELFF. CDR3 bases: TGTGCCAGCAGCAAACAGGGGGCCGGGGAGCTGTTTTTT.

CDR3 nucleotides: TGTGCCAGCAGCGGACAGACTCCCAATTCACCCCTCCACTTT. Translating it yields CASSGQTPNSPLHF. The V and J genes are TRBV2 and TRBJ1-6, with D perhaps matching TRBD1 (6 bases). Deletions cut 6 bases from V and 7 bases from J, with 13 bases between. This CDR3 region has 14 residues. Germline V gene sequence: CDR1 SNHLY, CDR2 FYNNEI. Combining the CDR3 with reference TRBV2 and TRBJ1-6 gives the whole variable domain EPEVTQTPSHQVTQMGQEVILRCVPISNHLYFYWYRQILGQKVEFLVSFYNNEISEKSEIFDDQFSVERPDGSNFTLKIRSTKLEDSAMYFCASSGQTPNSPLHFGNGTRLTVT.

The rearrangement uses TRBV12-3 or TRBV12-4 and TRBJ1-1; tentatively, D is TRBD1 (6 bases). The CDR3 extends over 13 amino acids. The V gene lost 6 bases and the J gene lost 8 bases, with 16 bases spanning the gap. CDR3 sequence reads: CASRVTGRYEAFF. The CDR3 DNA reads TGTGCCAGCAGGGTAACAGGGAGATACGAAGCTTTCTTT.

This chain connects TRBV19 to TRBJ1-1; weak D call: TRBD1 (5 bases). Trimming removed 4 bases at V and 0 bases at J, with 12 bases between. Germline V lookup: CDR1 LNHDA, CDR2 SQIVND (reference sequence). This CDR3 is built from 15 residues. The CDR3 bases are TGTGCCAGTAGTAAGACAGCAGCCATGAACACTGAAGCTTTCTTT. It specifies CASSKTAAMNTEAFF.